The 21 T cell receptor beta chains reported below all come from one sample, sequenced in a study of blood T cell repertoires in COVID-19. Profiling relied on immunoSEQ multiplex PCR, and the TCRdb table lists in-frame clones only, not all of them. The table has around 250,000 clones, 85% to 95% seen once; the top ten hold roughly 2.8%. Sequencing was carried out using PBMCs or T cells enriched from blood (not recorded which). These receptors came from a man aged 35-49 years who had been exposed to COVID-19.

The chain is built from TRBV7-9 and TRBJ1-1, with 8 bases lining up with TRBD1. CDR1 and CDR2 from the germline V gene are SEHNR and FQNEAQ (reference sequence). V gave up 2 bases and J gave up 5 bases; unmatched junction bases: 4. The CDR3 has 14 residues. CDR3 DNA: TGTGCCAGCAGCTTAACAGGGGGAAATACTGAAGCTTTCTTT. Translation: CASSLTGGNTEAFF.

The count of this clone is one. The rearrangement links TRBV6-5 to TRBJ1-5; 10 bases match TRBD1. J was trimmed by 6 bases and V by 7 bases; bases with no gene match: 6. The CDR3 extends over 14 amino acids. Germline CDR1 is MNHEY and CDR2 is SVGAGI. DNA for the CDR3: TGTGCCAGCACCGGGACAGGGGATTTTCAGCCCCAGCATTTT. Translating it yields CASTGTGDFQPQHF.

The chain uses TRBV7-2 and TRBJ1-6; TRBD1 matches at 7 bases. V lost 6 bases, J lost 0 bases, and 2 bases stayed unmatched. The CDR3 spans 15 residues. Germline-derived CDR1 and CDR2 are SGHTA and FQGNSA. The CDR3 DNA reads as TGTGCCAGCAGTCCAGGGGGCTCCTATAATTCACCCCTCCACTTT. Its protein is CASSPGGSYNSPLHF.

This clone showed up just once. The V and J genes are TRBV19 and TRBJ1-4; no definite D call. The CDR3 has 15 amino acids. CDR1 is LNHDA, CDR2 SQIVND, per germline (reference sequence). V gave up 6 bases and J gave up 2 bases, with 13 bases separating them. CDR3 in DNA: TGTGCCAGTAGCCCCGGGTTGGTGACTAATGAAAAACTGTTTTTT. It codes for CASSPGLVTNEKLFF.

This sequence joins TRBV4-1 and TRBJ1-6; weak D call: TRBD1 (6 bases). V lost 3 bases to trimming and J lost 9 bases, with 15 bases between them. Germline V gene data show CDR1 as MGHRA and CDR2 as YSYEKL. The length of the CDR3 is 15 residues. DNA for the CDR3: TGCGCCAGCAGCCAGCCTGGACAGAGGAGTTCACCCCTCCACTTT. As protein: CASSQPGQRSSPLHF.

This rearrangement joins TRBV28 to TRBJ2-7; a possible D gene is TRBD1 (6 bases). The CDR3 is 13 amino acids. Trimming took 8 bases from V and 0 from J, leaving 11 bases between them. Germline CDR1 is MDHEN and CDR2 is SYDVKM. The CDR3 nucleotides are TGTGCCAGCCTTGACAGGACCTCCTACGAGCAGTACTTC. Amino acids: CASLDRTSYEQYF.

This chain links TRBV6-5 with TRBJ1-5; unclear D gene. CDR1 is MNHEY, CDR2 SVGAGI, per germline. The CDR3 extends over 14 amino acids. V dropped 7 bases and J dropped 0 bases, with 10 bases sitting between them. The CDR3 DNA reads TGTGCCAGCATAACAGCTTATAGCAATCAGCCCCAGCATTTT. Its protein product is CASITAYSNQPQHF.

The chain is built from TRBV5-1 and TRBJ2-1; D possibly corresponds to TRBD2 (5 bases). Germline V gene data show CDR1 as SGHRS and CDR2 as YFSETQ. Trimming removed 2 bases at V and 12 bases at J, with 21 bases between. CDR3 length: 15 amino acids. The CDR3 DNA reads as TGCGCCAGCAGCTTTGCGCCTAGCACAGAATTAAGGCAGTTCTTC. Translating gives CASSFAPSTELRQFF.

The chain uses TRBV11-2 and TRBJ1-1; no reliable D call. Germline V gives CDR1 SGHAT, CDR2 FQNNGV. The CDR3 length is 13 residues. V shed 7 bases and J shed 0 bases, with 9 bases lying between them. The CDR3 loop reads CASNTLMNTEAFF. In nucleotides, the CDR3 is TGTGCCAGCAACACACTAATGAACACTGAAGCTTTCTTT.

The chain carries TRBV27 and TRBJ2-3, with TRBD2 as a possible D gene (6 bases). The CDR3 totals 15 residues. Germline loops: CDR1 MNHEY, CDR2 SMNVEV (reference sequence). Trimming cost V 6 bases and J 2 bases, with 15 bases left between them. CDR3 amino acids: CASSNLATYTDTQYF. CDR3 sequence (DNA): TGTGCCAGCAGCAACCTAGCGACCTACACAGATACGCAGTATTTT.

The genes are TRBV5-1 and TRBJ1-2; maybe TRBD1 (6 bases). Trimming left V 4 bases short and J 2 bases short, with 9 bases between. The V gene's germline CDR1 is SGHRS and CDR2 YFSETQ. CDR3 length equals 13 residues. The CDR3 spells CASSADRNYGYTF. The CDR3 bases are TGCGCCAGCAGCGCGGACAGAAACTATGGCTACACCTTC.

This rearrangement joins TRBV6-5 to TRBJ2-2; 10 bases are shared with TRBD1. V was clipped by 7 bases and J by 6 bases; unmatched bases: 8. Germline lookup yields CDR1 MNHEY and CDR2 SVGAGI. The CDR3 consists of 15 residues. CDR3 bases: TGTGCCAGCAAATCCGGGACAGGGGTCTCCGGGGAGCTGTTTTTT. Its protein is CASKSGTGVSGELFF.

This clone was seen only once. This rearrangement joins TRBV11-3 to TRBJ2-1, with D maybe TRBD1 (6 bases). Germline V gene data show CDR1 as SGHNT and CDR2 as YENEEA. The CDR3 consists of 12 residues. Trimming took off 2 bases at V and 9 bases at J, with 8 bases between the two ends. The CDR3 coding sequence is TGTGCCAGCAGCTTAACGACAGGTGAGCAGTTCTTC. Protein product: CASSLTTGEQFF.

The chain has TRBV11-2 and TRBJ2-3; D not resolved. The V and J ends lost 6 bases and 0 bases respectively, with 4 bases between them. Germline CDR1 is SGHAT and CDR2 is FQNNGV. The CDR3 length is 12 residues. This CDR3 reads CASSPSTDTQYF. The CDR3 region has the DNA TGTGCCAGCAGTCCTAGCACAGATACGCAGTATTTT.

V is TRBV27 and J is TRBJ2-7, with D unclear. This CDR3 is built from 14 residues. V was pared by 3 bases and J by 6 bases, with 15 bases between. Per the germline V gene, CDR1 is MNHEY and CDR2 is SMNVEV (reference sequence). CDR3 sequence (DNA): TGTGCCAGCAGTTTTTCCAGGATGGTCCCCGAGCAGTACTTC. This encodes CASSFSRMVPEQYF.

The rearrangement links TRBV2 to TRBJ1-4; 11 positions agree with TRBD1. CDR1 is SNHLY, CDR2 FYNNEI, per germline. V lost 6 bases, J lost 5 bases, and 14 bases stayed unmatched. The CDR3 runs 18 residues. In DNA, the CDR3 is TGTGCCAGCAGAACCGGGACAGGGGGGCCGCAGGAAAATGAAAAACTGTTTTTT. It specifies CASRTGTGGPQENEKLFF.

V gene TRBV30 combines with J gene TRBJ2-3; 12 bases match TRBD2. The germline V gene encodes CDR1 GTSNPN and CDR2 SVGIG (reference sequence). The CDR3 has 19 amino acids. V was pared by 0 bases and J by 2 bases, with 12 bases of the junction left unmatched. CDR3 nucleotides: TGTGCCTGGAGTGTAGGACTAGCGGGACACTACCTTAACACAGATACGCAGTATTTT. Translating it yields CAWSVGLAGHYLNTDTQYF. The whole variable domain, remainder taken from reference TRBV30 and TRBJ2-3, is SQTIHQWPATLVQPVGSPLSLECTVEGTSNPNLYWYRQAAGRGLQLLFYSVGIGQISSEVPQNLSASRPQDRQFILSSKKLLLSDSGFYLCAWSVGLAGHYLNTDTQYFGPGTRLTVL.

The J gene is TRBJ2-7, the V gene TRBV28, with TRBD1 as a possible D gene (5 bases). This CDR3 spans 14 amino acids. Germline V gives CDR1 MDHEN, CDR2 SYDVKM. V lost 5 bases to trimming and J lost 6 bases, with 17 bases between them. CDR3 sequence: CASSPGGRGGEQYF. DNA for the CDR3: TGTGCCAGCAGTCCCGGTGGTAGGGGTGGCGAGCAGTACTTC.

The chain combines TRBV28 with TRBJ1-2, with D unresolved. This CDR3 contains 12 residues. Deletions cut 6 bases from V and 4 bases from J, with 9 bases between. Germline loops: CDR1 MDHEN, CDR2 SYDVKM. The CDR3 reads CASSQTGYGYTF. CDR3 in DNA: TGTGCCAGCAGCCAAACCGGCTATGGCTACACCTTC.

The chain is built from TRBV6-5 and TRBJ1-2; D unclear. Germline V gene lookup returns CDR1 MNHEY and CDR2 SVGAGI. Trimming cost V 7 bases and J 6 bases, with 15 bases left between them. This CDR3 spans 13 amino acids. CDR3 sequence reads: CASTPAGEHGYTF. Written as DNA, the CDR3 is TGTGCCAGCACTCCCGCGGGAGAACATGGCTACACCTTC.

V is TRBV19 and J is TRBJ2-5, with 8 positions matching TRBD2. The CDR3 runs 15 residues. Germline CDR1 and CDR2: LNHDA and SQIVND (reference sequence). V dropped 2 bases and J dropped 9; count of bases not matched to a gene: 11. The CDR3 protein is CASSISGGPGWAQYF. For the CDR3, the DNA is TGTGCCAGTAGTATATCGGGAGGGCCGGGATGGGCCCAGTACTTC.